Each of the 32 T cell receptor beta chains below was sequenced from the same sample in a study of regulatory T cells in long-lasting Graves disease. The time point was: persistent/refractory GD, antithyroid drugs over 5 years with positive TRAb. Making the TCR library involved RNA that had been extracted from PBMCs. According to the study, TCR beta libraries were built with iRepertoire HTBI primers and CDR3-region Arm-PCR. TCRdb reanalysed the multiplex PCR reads using MiXCR and keeps one entry per CDR3 protein. The sample has about 470,000 distinct CDR3 sequences; around 21% are singletons. The sample here was peripheral blood mononuclear cells (PBMCs), taken when the disease was refractory, from a patient treated with antithyroid drugs. The receptors derive from a female donor with Graves disease.

The chain combines TRBV19 with TRBJ1-2; 11 bases agree with TRBD1. The J segment lost 2 bases and the V segment lost 6 bases, leaving 5 bases of the junction unmatched. The CDR3 loop spans 15 amino acids. Germline CDR1 LNHDA, CDR2 SQIVND (reference sequence). CDR3 loop: CASSQGQGVNYGYTF. In DNA form, the CDR3 reads TGTGCCAGTAGCCAGGGACAGGGGGTAAACTATGGCTACACCTTC. The variable domain in full, completed from reference TRBV19 and TRBJ1-2, reads DGGITQSPKYLFRKEGQNVTLSCEQNLNHDAMYWYRQDPGQGLRLIYYSQIVNDFQKGDIAEGYSVSREKKESFPLTVTSAQKNPTAFYLCASSQGQGVNYGYTFGSGTRLTVV.

The rearrangement links TRBV6-2 or TRBV6-3 to TRBJ1-2; D gene unclear. CDR3 size: 12 residues. The V and J ends lost 2 bases and 10 bases respectively, with 11 bases between them. Germline V gene lookup returns CDR1 MNHEY and CDR2 SVGEGT. The CDR3 spells CASSYGSVDYTF. In nucleotides, the CDR3 is TGTGCCAGCAGTTACGGTAGCGTAGACTACACCTTC.

In this sample, this clonotype turned up once. This sequence joins TRBV7-3 and TRBJ2-1; D remains unclear. V was pared by 0 bases and J by 6 bases, with 9 bases between. CDR3 length: 14 residues. Germline assignment: CDR1 SGHTA and CDR2 FQGTGA. In nucleotides, the CDR3 is TGTGCCAGCAGCTTAACCCCAGCGTTCAATGAGCAGTTCTTC. Translated: CASSLTPAFNEQFF.

This clonotype was seen at least ten times. The J gene is TRBJ2-7, the V gene TRBV11-1, with D perhaps given as TRBD1 or TRBD2 (5 bases each). The CDR3 has 14 amino acids. Deletions cut 1 base from V and 3 bases from J, with 10 bases between. CDR1 is SGHAT and CDR2 is FQDESV in the germline V gene (reference sequence). In DNA form, the CDR3 reads TGTGCCAGCAGCTTAGAAGTGGGACGCTACGAGCAGTACTTC. Its translation is CASSLEVGRYEQYF.

This clonotype was counted ten times or more. This chain uses TRBV5-5 with TRBJ2-5; 7 bases line up with TRBD1. The CDR3 extends over 14 amino acids. Losses at the gene ends were 4 bases for V and 4 bases for J; bases not matched to a gene: 7. Germline V gene sequence: CDR1 SGHKS, CDR2 YYEKEE (reference sequence). CDR3 sequence: CASSPLTGRETQYF. DNA of the CDR3: TGTGCCAGCAGCCCTCTGACAGGGAGAGAGACCCAGTACTTC.

The CDR3 nucleotides are TGCAGTGCTCTGGGACAAGCAACGCAGTATTTT. Translated: CSALGQATQYF. The rearrangement joins TRBV20-1 to TRBJ2-3; D perhaps matches TRBD1 (6 bases). CDR3 length equals 11 residues. V was pared by 5 bases and J by 9 bases, with 12 bases between. The germline V gene encodes CDR1 DFQATT and CDR2 SNEGSKA (reference sequence).

At least ten counts were recorded for this clonotype. The rearrangement links TRBV28 to TRBJ2-7, with 7 bases matching TRBD2. CDR3 length: 13 amino acids. V shed 8 bases and J 5 bases; nucleotides not matched to a gene: 9. The V gene's germline CDR1 is MDHEN and CDR2 SYDVKM. CDR3 in amino acids: CASLGRERHEQYF. CDR3 DNA sequence: TGTGCCAGCTTAGGGCGGGAGAGACACGAGCAGTACTTC.

V and J are TRBV4-1 and TRBJ2-5; the D gene is possibly TRBD2 (6 bases). With 5 bases removed from V and 5 bases from J, the gap between germline ends came to 18 bases. The CDR3 loop spans 15 amino acids. Looked up from germline, CDR1 is MGHRA and CDR2 is YSYEKL. This CDR3 reads CASSSSPTGGETQYF. CDR3 DNA: TGCGCCAGCAGCTCGAGCCCAACTGGGGGGGAGACCCAGTACTTC.

The sample holds many counts of this clonotype. J is TRBJ2-5 and V is TRBV27; D is uncertain. CDR1 is MNHEY and CDR2 is SMNVEV in the germline V gene (reference sequence). This CDR3 is 13 amino acids long. V gave up 3 bases and J gave up 3 bases, with 8 bases separating them. The CDR3 DNA is TGTGCCAGCAGTTTTTCCAGCGAAGAGACCCAGTACTTC. Its translation: CASSFSSEETQYF.

This clonotype occurred many times. This chain links TRBV6-1 with TRBJ2-7; D may be TRBD1 (6 bases). The V end lost 4 bases, the J end lost 0 bases, and 10 bases lay between the germline ends. CDR1 is MNHNS and CDR2 is SASEGT in the germline V gene. This CDR3 region has 14 residues. The CDR3 is CASSALQGSYEQYF. For the CDR3, the DNA is TGTGCCAGCAGTGCGTTACAGGGCTCCTACGAGCAGTACTTC.

This chain joins TRBV29-1 and TRBJ2-2; 8 nucleotides match TRBD2. This CDR3 is 15 amino acids long. The germline V gene has CDR1 SQVTM and CDR2 ANQGSEA. After removal of 5 bases from V and 4 bases from J, the junction contained 9 bases not matched to a gene. Written as DNA, the CDR3 is TGCAGCGTTCTTTTCTTAGCGGGAAGCACCGGGGAGCTGTTTTTT. Protein sequence: CSVLFLAGSTGELFF.

This clonotype occurred many times. The rearrangement uses TRBV30 and TRBJ1-6; D is undetermined. The CDR3 sequence is 13 residues long. Trimming stripped 1 base from V and 7 bases from J, with 8 bases between. The germline CDR1 and CDR2 sequences are GTSNPN and SVGIG (reference sequence). In DNA, the CDR3 is TGTGCCTGGAGTGAGGACGGGAATTCACCCCTCCACTTT. This encodes CAWSEDGNSPLHF.

In its sample, this clonotype was seen a few times. This sequence joins TRBV19 and TRBJ2-5; D may correspond to TRBD1 or TRBD2 (6 bases each). Germline lookup yields CDR1 LNHDA and CDR2 SQIVND (reference sequence). V was cut by 8 bases and J by 2 bases, with 12 bases left in between. The CDR3 contains 13 residues. DNA for the CDR3: TGTGCCAGTGGGGGGCTAGTTCAAGAGACCCAGTACTTC. Its protein product is CASGGLVQETQYF.

Ten or more counts support this clonotype. This chain links TRBV28 with TRBJ2-7; D call uncertain. The length of the CDR3 is 14 residues. Trimming stripped 2 bases from V and 3 bases from J, with 11 bases between. In germline, CDR1 is MDHEN, CDR2 SYDVKM. For the CDR3, the DNA is TGTGCCAGCAGTTTAAGGGCTGGAGACTACGAGCAGTACTTC. Encoded protein: CASSLRAGDYEQYF. Full variable domain (missing parts from reference TRBV28 and TRBJ2-7): DVKVTQSSRYLVKRTGEKVFLECVQDMDHENMFWYRQDPGLGLRLIYFSYDVKMKEKGDIPEGYSVSREKKERFSLILESASTNQTSMYLCASSLRAGDYEQYFGPGTRLTVT.

This clonotype showed up just a few times. The chain is built from TRBV2 and TRBJ2-7, with 8 bases aligning to TRBD2. J gave up 3 bases and V 5 bases, and 12 bases lay outside the gene matches. Germline V gives CDR1 SNHLY, CDR2 FYNNEI. The CDR3 loop spans 16 amino acids. CDR3 nucleotides: TGTGCCAGCAGTTTCAGGCCGGGACTAGTCCGCTACGAGCAGTACTTC. Its protein is CASSFRPGLVRYEQYF.

This clonotype has a count of ten or more. The rearrangement uses TRBV28 and TRBJ1-5; D possibly corresponds to TRBD1 (5 bases). The CDR3 loop spans 14 amino acids. Trimming stripped 3 bases from V and 5 bases from J, with 11 bases between. CDR1 is MDHEN and CDR2 is SYDVKM in the germline V gene. This CDR3 reads CASSLLRGDQPQHF. The CDR3 coding sequence is TGTGCCAGCAGTTTGCTGCGAGGGGATCAGCCCCAGCATTTT.

The rearrangement uses TRBV18 and TRBJ2-7, with no clear D. V shed 3 bases and J shed 2 bases, with 11 bases lying between them. The CDR3 runs to 14 residues. Germline values: CDR1 KGHSH, CDR2 LQKENI. The CDR3 loop reads CASSPTRLPYEQYF. CDR3 in DNA: TGTGCCAGCTCACCCACGCGCCTCCCCTACGAGCAGTACTTC.

The chain recombines TRBV18 with TRBJ1-4; unclear D gene. Germline V gene lookup returns CDR1 KGHSH and CDR2 LQKENI. Trimming removed 4 bases from V and 2 bases from J, with 8 bases in between. This CDR3 has 14 residues. The CDR3 region is CASSRDQTNEKLFF. CDR3 DNA sequence: TGTGCCAGCTCACGCGATCAGACTAATGAAAAACTGTTTTTT. The variable domain in full, completed from reference TRBV18 and TRBJ1-4, reads NAGVMQNPRHLVRRRGQEARLRCSPMKGHSHVYWYRQLPEEGLKFMVYLQKENIIDESGMPKERFSAEFPKEGPSILRIQQVVRGDSAAYFCASSRDQTNEKLFFGSGTQLSVL.

The V call is TRBV6-1, the J call TRBJ2-7, with D possibly being TRBD2 (5 bases). V lost 0 bases and J lost 2, with 11 bases in between. The length of the CDR3 is 15 residues. Germline lookup yields CDR1 MNHNS and CDR2 SASEGT. CDR3 sequence reads: CASSEAGSATYEQYF. The CDR3 DNA follows: TGTGCCAGCAGTGAAGCGGGTAGCGCCACCTACGAGCAGTACTTC.

This sequence joins TRBV7-9 and TRBJ2-7, with D unresolved. V was pared by 6 bases and J by 5 bases, with 14 bases between. The CDR3 covers 13 residues. Germline V gene lookup returns CDR1 SEHNR and CDR2 FQNEAQ (reference sequence). CDR3 sequence reads: CASRAPQRNEQYF. The CDR3, as DNA: TGTGCCAGCAGGGCGCCCCAAAGAAACGAGCAGTACTTC.

This clonotype was observed many times. This chain connects TRBV7-3 to TRBJ1-1; 7 bases line up with TRBD1. The germline CDR1 and CDR2 sequences are SGHTA and FQGTGA. After removal of 5 bases from V and 4 bases from J, the junction contained 10 bases not matched to a gene. The length of the CDR3 is 15 residues. Here the CDR3 DNA reads TGTGCCAGCAGCCGAGAGGGGGCGAGTTTCACTGAAGCTTTCTTT. Its protein is CASSREGASFTEAFF. Complete variable domain (other parts from reference TRBV7-3 and TRBJ1-1): GAGVSQTPSNKVTEKGKYVELRCDPISGHTALYWYRQSLGQGPEFLIYFQGTGAADDSGLPNDRFFAVRPEGSVSTLKIQRTERGDSAVYLCASSREGASFTEAFFGQGTRLTVV.

In its sample, this clonotype was seen a few times. This sequence joins TRBV19 and TRBJ2-2; 9 bases match TRBD2. After removal of 4 bases from V and 4 bases from J, the junction contained 7 bases not matched to a gene. The CDR3 is 16 amino acids. The germline CDR1 and CDR2 sequences are LNHDA and SQIVND (reference sequence). Here the CDR3 reads CASSTQREVVTGELFF. CDR3 coding DNA: TGTGCCAGTAGTACACAGCGGGAGGTCGTCACCGGGGAGCTGTTTTTT.

The CDR3: CASSIGVDEAFF. CDR3 nucleotides: TGTGCCAGCAGCATAGGGGTGGATGAAGCTTTCTTT. The rearrangement uses TRBV5-6 and TRBJ1-1; possibly TRBD1 for D (5 bases). The V and J ends lost 4 bases and 7 bases respectively, with 11 bases between them. The CDR3 sequence is 12 residues long. Germline V gives CDR1 SGHDT, CDR2 YYEEEE. Full variable domain (outside the CDR3, taken from reference TRBV5-6 and TRBJ1-1): DAGVTQSPTHLIKTRGQQVTLRCSPKSGHDTVSWYQQALGQGPQFIFQYYEEEERQRGNFPDRFSGHQFPNYSSELNVNALLLGDSALYLCASSIGVDEAFFGQGTRLTVV.

V usage is TRBV27 and J usage is TRBJ1-5; D call uncertain. The CDR3 totals 13 residues. V lost 3 bases, J lost 5 bases, and 8 bases lay in between. Per the germline V gene, CDR1 is MNHEY and CDR2 is SMNVEV (reference sequence). CDR3 region: CASSFRPDQPQHF. In DNA, the CDR3 is TGTGCCAGCAGTTTCAGGCCCGATCAGCCCCAGCATTTT.

V usage is TRBV6-1 and J usage is TRBJ1-2, with 7 positions matching TRBD1. Germline values: CDR1 MNHNS, CDR2 SASEGT. Trimming removed 8 bases from V and 7 bases from J; junction bases left unmatched: 22. The CDR3 is 17 residues long. CDR3 in DNA: TGTGCCAGCTTCCCTATCCCAGGGGGGTCGGGTTGGCGTGGCTACACCTTC. Translated, it gives CASFPIPGGSGWRGYTF.

V is TRBV27 and J is TRBJ2-7, with 10 nucleotides matching TRBD2. The ends lost 5 bases at V and 1 base at J; junction bases unmatched: 5. Germline CDR1 and CDR2: MNHEY and SMNVEV (reference sequence). The CDR3 contains 15 residues. CDR3 coding DNA: TGTGCCAGCAGTCCTAGCGGGGGACCTTCCTACGAGCAGTACTTC. Protein sequence: CASSPSGGPSYEQYF.

This clonotype was seen only a few times. The chain carries TRBV10-3 and TRBJ2-5; 8 nucleotides line up with TRBD1. The CDR3 loop spans 13 amino acids. Trimming at V came to 7 bases and at J to 5 bases, leaving 6 bases not matched to a gene. CDR1 and CDR2 from the germline V gene are ENHRY and SYGVKD. CDR3 residues: CAITRGPGETQYF. Here the CDR3 DNA reads TGTGCCATCACCAGGGGGCCTGGCGAGACCCAGTACTTC.

This clonotype was counted many times. The chain uses TRBV6-1 and TRBJ1-5; 8 nucleotides align to TRBD1. The CDR3 is made up of 15 amino acids. CDR1 MNHNS and CDR2 SASEGT come from the germline V gene. With 2 bases clipped from V and 5 bases from J, the junction kept 5 bases outside the gene matches. This chain's CDR3 is CASSEWAGGDQPQHF. CDR3 sequence (DNA): TGTGCCAGCAGTGAATGGGCAGGGGGCGATCAGCCCCAGCATTTT.

The CDR3 DNA reads TGCAGCGTTGAACATGCAGGGGGCGTTTATTCACCCCTCCACTTT. Translated: CSVEHAGGVYSPLHF. The chain joins TRBV29-1 to TRBJ1-6; 8 bases match TRBD1. V lost 2 bases to trimming and J lost 8 bases; unmatched junction nucleotides: 8. Germline CDR1 reads SQVTM; CDR2 reads ANQGSEA. The CDR3 length is 15 residues.

A few counts support this clonotype. The chain uses TRBV20-1 and TRBJ2-7; 10 bases line up with TRBD2. The V gene's germline CDR1 is DFQATT and CDR2 SNEGSKA (reference sequence). The CDR3 is 15 residues long. V dropped 1 base and J dropped 0; count of bases not matched to a gene: 3. CDR3 in amino acids: CSARGGTSASYEQYF. The CDR3 DNA follows: TGCAGTGCTAGAGGTGGGACTAGCGCCTCCTACGAGCAGTACTTC.

This clonotype turned up a few times. The chain links TRBV2 to TRBJ2-2; TRBD1 matches at 7 bases. The germline CDR1 and CDR2 sequences are SNHLY and FYNNEI. J gave up 3 bases and V 10 bases, and 14 bases lay outside the gene matches. The CDR3 extends over 16 amino acids. CDR3 in DNA: TGTGCCACCACGGGCCTTCCGCAGGGGGACACCGGGGAGCTGTTTTTT. Residues: CATTGLPQGDTGELFF.

The gene calls are TRBV27 and TRBJ1-5; D remains unclear. V was pared by 3 bases and J by 5 bases, with 14 bases between. The CDR3 has 15 amino acids. Germline CDR1 MNHEY, CDR2 SMNVEV (reference sequence). The CDR3 loop reads CASSFNGEIHQPQHF. DNA for the CDR3: TGTGCCAGCAGTTTCAACGGCGAGATTCATCAGCCCCAGCATTTT.